These 23 T cell receptor beta chains were sequenced from one sample in a study of blood T cell repertoires in COVID-19. The protocol was immunoSEQ multiplex PCR, while the TCRdb copy is restricted to in-frame clones and leaves out a portion. The sample consists of 230,000 or so clones, nearly 90% of them appearing once. The sequenced material came from peripheral blood. These receptor sequences come from a woman aged 55-70 years with COVID-19, enrolled during active disease.

The genes are TRBV19 and TRBJ2-3, with no clear D. Germline values: CDR1 LNHDA, CDR2 SQIVND (reference sequence). The CDR3 length is 13 residues. Trimming removed 5 bases at V and 1 base at J, with 7 bases between. CDR3 sequence reads: CASSSLGTDTQYF. The CDR3 DNA sequence: TGTGCCAGTAGTTCCCTCGGCACAGATACGCAGTATTTT.

The chain couples TRBV7-2 to TRBJ1-3; D gene uncertain. V was clipped by 5 bases and J by 3 bases, with 8 bases between them. Germline V CDR1 and CDR2: SGHTA, FQGNSA. This CDR3 comprises 13 residues. DNA of the CDR3: TGTGCCAGCAGCCTGGCTTTTGGAAACACCATATATTTT. This gives the protein CASSLAFGNTIYF. Full variable domain (remainder filled in from reference TRBV7-2 and TRBJ1-3): GAGVSQSPSNKVTEKGKDVELRCDPISGHTALYWYRQSLGQGLEFLIYFQGNSAPDKSGLPSDRFSAERTGGSVSTLTIQRTQQEDSAVYLCASSLAFGNTIYFGEGSWLTVV.

The chain links TRBV19 to TRBJ2-5; TRBD2 matches at 8 bases. V trimming: 3 bases; J trimming: 2 bases; junction bases outside the gene matches: 8. This CDR3 has 16 amino acids. Germline V gives CDR1 LNHDA, CDR2 SQIVND (reference sequence). CDR3 DNA: TGTGCCAGTAGTATGGGGGCGGGGGGCCCTCAAGAGACCCAGTACTTC. As protein: CASSMGAGGPQETQYF.

V gene TRBV7-3 combines with J gene TRBJ1-2; TRBD1 aligns across 8 bases. Losses at the gene ends were 4 bases for V and 4 bases for J; bases not matched to a gene: 5. Germline loops: CDR1 SGHTA, CDR2 FQGTGA. This CDR3 region has 14 residues. CDR3: CASSSSGGGYGYTF. The CDR3 bases are TGTGCCAGCAGCTCTTCAGGGGGCGGCTATGGCTACACCTTC. Based on the CDR3 plus reference TRBV7-3 and TRBJ1-2, the full variable domain is GAGVSQTPSNKVTEKGKYVELRCDPISGHTALYWYRQSLGQGPEFLIYFQGTGAADDSGLPNDRFFAVRPEGSVSTLKIQRTERGDSAVYLCASSSSGGGYGYTFGSGTRLTVV.

The chain uses TRBV6-1 and TRBJ1-1, with 9 bases matching TRBD1. The CDR3 is 17 amino acids. Trimming cost V 4 bases and J 0 bases; bases outside gene matches: 9. CDR1 and CDR2 from the germline V gene are MNHNS and SASEGT. The CDR3 is CASSATRQGGMNTEAFF. In DNA form, the CDR3 reads TGTGCCAGCAGTGCAACAAGACAGGGGGGCATGAACACTGAAGCTTTCTTT.

The chain carries TRBV18 and TRBJ2-6; D may be TRBD1 (6 bases). V lost 2 bases and J 4 bases, leaving 21 bases between the germline ends. CDR1 KGHSH and CDR2 LQKENI come from the germline V gene. The CDR3 is made up of 19 amino acids. DNA of the CDR3: TGTGCCAGCTCACCAGTCGCAGGCCTTAGACAGGTGGGGGCCAACGTCCTGACTTTC. This encodes CASSPVAGLRQVGANVLTF.

CDR3 coding DNA: TGCGCCAGCAGCCAAGATTTGATCCCCTCACAAAACACCATATATTTT. Translating gives CASSQDLIPSQNTIYF. V usage is TRBV4-3 and J usage is TRBJ1-3; D is ambiguous. The CDR3 length is 16 residues. With 0 bases removed from V and 6 bases from J, the gap between germline ends came to 15 bases. Germline CDR1 and CDR2: LGHNA and YSLEER.

This chain connects TRBV2 to TRBJ2-7; D might be TRBD2 (6 bases). The CDR3 contains 12 residues. The V gene's germline CDR1 is SNHLY and CDR2 FYNNEI. V was cut by 7 bases and J by 4 bases, with 11 bases left in between. CDR3 in DNA: TGTGCCAGCACCTCAGGAGGGTACGAGCAGTACTTC. Translated, it gives CASTSGGYEQYF.

This chain joins TRBV7-2 and TRBJ1-3, with 9 positions matching TRBD1. Unmatched junction bases numbered 4, after V lost 1 base and J lost 0 bases. Germline assignment: CDR1 SGHTA and CDR2 FQGNSA. The CDR3 consists of 17 residues. For the CDR3, the DNA is TGTGCCAGCAGCTTAGTGGGACAGGGATTCTCTGGAAACACCATATATTTT. It translates to CASSLVGQGFSGNTIYF.

The chain combines TRBV6-5 with TRBJ1-1; tentatively, D is TRBD1 (5 bases). CDR1 and CDR2 (germline): MNHEY, SVGAGI. This CDR3 comprises 14 residues. Trimming removed 6 bases from V and 8 bases from J, with 19 bases in between. The CDR3 bases are TGTGCCAGCAGGAGGACAAGGGCCTTGCCAGAAGCTTTCTTT. Translated: CASRRTRALPEAFF.

This chain connects TRBV7-8 to TRBJ2-3; the match to TRBD2 covers 9 bases. Germline lookup yields CDR1 SGHVS and CDR2 FQNEAQ. The CDR3 is made up of 17 amino acids. V trimming: 5 bases; J trimming: 11 bases; junction bases outside the gene matches: 20. The CDR3 region has the DNA TGTGCCAGCAGCGTACTAGGTTCTAGCGGGGTCGGGGTACGGCAGTATTTT. Its protein is CASSVLGSSGVGVRQYF. The whole variable domain, remainder taken from reference TRBV7-8 and TRBJ2-3, is GAGVSQSPRYKVAKRGQDVALRCDPISGHVSLFWYQQALGQGPEFLTYFQNEAQLDKSGLPSDRFFAERPEGSVSTLKIQRTQQEDSAVYLCASSVLGSSGVGVRQYFGPGTRLTVL.

The chain joins TRBV7-8 to TRBJ1-1; D is unresolved. With 2 bases removed from V and 2 bases from J, the gap between germline ends came to 9 bases. The CDR3 is 14 residues long. Germline V gene data show CDR1 as SGHVS and CDR2 as FQNEAQ. The CDR3 coding sequence is TGTGCCAGCAGCTTATCTGCAGAAAACACTGAAGCTTTCTTT. It is translated as CASSLSAENTEAFF.

The chain joins TRBV15 to TRBJ2-1; the match to TRBD1 covers 7 bases. This CDR3 comprises 15 residues. Trimming removed 0 bases from V and 8 bases from J; junction bases left unmatched: 7. Germline V CDR1 and CDR2: LNHNV, YYDKDF (reference sequence). CDR3 sequence: CATSRERGRGYEQFF. CDR3 sequence (DNA): TGTGCCACCAGCAGAGAAAGGGGGCGCGGTTATGAGCAGTTCTTC. The full variable domain, rest sourced from reference TRBV15 and TRBJ2-1, is DAMVIQNPRYQVTQFGKPVTLSCSQTLNHNVMYWYQQKSSQAPKLLFHYYDKDFNNEADTPDNFQSRRPNTSFCFLDIRSPGLGDTAMYLCATSRERGRGYEQFFGPGTRLTVL.

J is TRBJ1-1 and V is TRBV19; possible D gene TRBD1, 6 bases. There are 13 residues in the CDR3. The V gene's germline CDR1 is LNHDA and CDR2 SQIVND (reference sequence). V was pared by 7 bases and J by 2 bases, with 11 bases between. The CDR3 reads CASTRTVNTEAFF. In nucleotides, the CDR3 is TGTGCCAGTACCCGGACAGTCAACACTGAAGCTTTCTTT.

The chain couples TRBV5-4 to TRBJ1-1; no clear D. The CDR3 has 15 amino acids. V shed 0 bases and J shed 2 bases, with 11 bases lying between them. Per the germline V gene, CDR1 is SGHNT and CDR2 is YYREEE (reference sequence). This CDR3 reads CASSLAGGLNTEAFF. The CDR3 coding sequence is TGTGCCAGCAGCTTGGCAGGAGGGCTAAACACTGAAGCTTTCTTT.

The J gene is TRBJ1-4, the V gene TRBV27; the match to TRBD1 covers 8 bases. Germline lookup yields CDR1 MNHEY and CDR2 SMNVEV (reference sequence). The CDR3 consists of 17 residues. The ends lost 5 bases at V and 6 bases at J; junction bases unmatched: 14. The CDR3 DNA reads TGTGCCAGCAGTCCAAGGGGCAGGGGGCGAGTCGATGAAAAACTGTTTTTT. Residues: CASSPRGRGRVDEKLFF.

In its sample, this clone was seen many times. The J gene is TRBJ1-1, the V gene TRBV19; 7 bases fit TRBD1. The CDR3 contains 14 residues. Trimming took 7 bases from V and 3 from J; bases not matched to a gene: 8. Per germline, CDR1 LNHDA and CDR2 SQIVND (reference sequence). CDR3 protein: CASKYRGADTEAFF. CDR3 nucleotide sequence: TGTGCCAGTAAGTACAGGGGCGCGGACACTGAAGCTTTCTTT.

The chain combines TRBV9 with TRBJ1-1; 9 bases fit TRBD1. CDR1 SGDLS and CDR2 YYNGEE come from the germline V gene. After removal of 5 bases from V and 4 bases from J, the junction contained 9 bases not matched to a gene. The CDR3 is 15 residues long. The CDR3 region has the DNA TGTGCCAGCAGTCGAACAGGGGGCGCGGGCACTGAAGCTTTCTTT. Translating it yields CASSRTGGAGTEAFF.

This clone has only one observation. CDR3 nucleotides: TGTGCCAGCTCACCGGCAATTCAGGGGACCGGGGAGCTGTTTTTT. This translates into CASSPAIQGTGELFF. The genes are TRBV18 and TRBJ2-2; possibly TRBD1 for D (6 bases). The CDR3 has 15 residues. In germline, CDR1 is KGHSH, CDR2 LQKENI. Between the trimmed V and J ends, which lost 3 bases and 5 bases, there was a span of 13 bases.

This clone came up a few times. The genes are TRBV18 and TRBJ1-5; the D gene is possibly TRBD1 (5 bases). The length of the CDR3 is 15 residues. The V gene's germline CDR1 is KGHSH and CDR2 LQKENI. The V gene lost 0 bases and the J gene lost 5 bases, with 11 bases spanning the gap. CDR3 DNA: TGTGCCAGCTCACCACCGGATCCAGGGTATCAGCCCCAGCATTTT. Its protein is CASSPPDPGYQPQHF.

The rearrangement uses TRBV9 and TRBJ1-5; 9 bases are a match to TRBD1. The CDR3 runs 15 residues. The germline CDR1 and CDR2 sequences are SGDLS and YYNGEE. After removal of 0 bases from V and 4 bases from J, the junction contained 2 bases not matched to a gene. The CDR3 protein is CASSVGGTGNQPQHF. In DNA, the CDR3 is TGTGCCAGCAGCGTAGGGGGGACAGGGAATCAGCCCCAGCATTTT.

This clone was detected once. The chain is built from TRBV5-1 and TRBJ1-2; weak D call: TRBD1 (5 bases). The CDR3 loop spans 17 amino acids. V lost 2 bases and J 2 bases, leaving 19 bases between the germline ends. Germline CDR1 SGHRS, CDR2 YFSETQ. In DNA, the CDR3 is TGCGCCAGCAGCTTTGATTCACCGGGACTGGGGAACTATGGCTACACCTTC. Protein sequence: CASSFDSPGLGNYGYTF.

A single count supports this clone. The chain joins TRBV25-1 to TRBJ2-2; 13 bases are a match to TRBD2. Looked up from germline, CDR1 is MGHDK and CDR2 is SYGVNS. Germline trimming cut 6 bases from V and 0 bases from J; bases unmatched to any gene: 7. The CDR3 is 18 amino acids. This CDR3 is CASRSGLAGDTNTGELFF. In nucleotides, the CDR3 is TGTGCCAGCAGGAGCGGACTAGCGGGGGACACGAACACCGGGGAGCTGTTTTTT.